The clone carrying this T cell receptor (beta chain) was observed many times. Antigen: not known. V dropped 6 bases and J dropped 3 bases, with 11 bases sitting between them. CDR3 length equals 13 residues. TCRdb reanalysed the RT-PCR reads using MiXCR and keeps one entry per CDR3 protein. The sample has approximately 500,000 distinct CDR3 sequences, about an eighth seen once. This sample is part of a study of response to subunit inactivated influenza vaccine. General study points: A suggestion made by the authors is that each seasonal influenza vaccination recruits few new T cells.

This chain links TRBV12-3 or TRBV12-4 with TRBJ1-2; D gene ambiguous. This specimen was PBMCs from blood, taken about 40 days after vaccination. The receptor comes from a man aged 50-59 years who received an inactivated influenza vaccine. As DNA, the CDR3 is TGTGCCAGCAGGCGACTGGAAGACTATGGCTACACCTTC. Its translation: CASRRLEDYGYTF.